This TCR beta chain emerged from a study of blood T cell repertoires in COVID-19 (TCRdb year 2020). Study-level background: Collaborator samples came from the United States, Italy and Spain and covered acute and convalescent phases of COVID-19. The material from the prospective study consisted of cDNA or gDNA derived from T cells, B-cell-depleted T cells, or PBMCs. Samples came from the ongoing ImmuneRACE study (first 160 participants) plus 1,254 subjects from 6 global collaborators. Sample metadata almost always included a de-identified subject ID, COVID-19 status, age in years and sex. Where HLA class I and class II types were available, the types were taken from metadata supplied by the sample provider, not from assay-based typing. Deeply sampled blood TCRbeta repertoires from subjects exposed to, actively infected with, or recovered from COVID-19 were included in the dataset. The repertoires were made available in a free public database intended to serve as a resource for research on the immune response to SARS-CoV-2. What the work shows at the level of the full study, not this receptor alone: Clinical and demographic metadata were provided uncurated, with the amount varying by source and participant.

This clone has a single count. Which antigen it targets is not known. The record has no base qualities; no much larger clone is one base away. The immunoSEQ Assay, a bias-controlled multiplex PCR, was used to amplify TCRbeta CDR3 regions from genomic DNA. Under the source paper's analysis protocol: The number of nucleated cells in each sample was estimated from the amplification of reference gene primers within the assay. Sequence reads were collapsed and filtered to measure the absolute abundance of every unique TCRbeta CDR3 rearrangement. For each sample, productive Simpson clonality was calculated by taking the square root of Simpson's diversity index across productive rearrangements. As stored in TCRdb, this immuneACCESS dataset retains in-frame rearrangements with V and J assigned. A fraction of the clones does not appear; measured against another copy, unresolved V genes explain less than half of the discrepancy, and the remainder lacks a known reason. V and J calls and clone size follow that table, whereas D and trimming were derived from the DNA. The table for this sample lists under 170,000 clones; approximately 84% of them were counted only once. The ten largest make up roughly 2% of the sample.

Whole blood was collected in K2EDTA tubes by collaborating institutions according to the institutions' own protocols. For TCRbeta analysis, collaborators shipped samples as frozen whole blood, isolated PBMCs, or DNA extracted from either of those sample types. The sequenced sample was peripheral blood. This clonotype was obtained from a man in his 70s with acute or convalescent COVID-19.

The DNA sequence is as follows: TGTGCCAGCAGCCCAATACGGAGGGGCCTCGGCTATGGCTACACCTTC. Its amino acids are CASSPIRRGLGYGYTF. The chain couples TRBV11-2 to TRBJ1-2; TRBD1 is possibly the D segment (5 matching bases). CDR1 and CDR2, per the germline V gene, are SGHAT and FQNNGV. The CDR3 contains 16 residues, cysteine and phenylalanine counted. Just CDR3 DNA is preserved here, 48 bases in frame from base 1. The V end loses 5 bases and the J end loses 4 bases, and a stretch of 20 bases separates them.